This T cell receptor beta chain was profiled in a study of CD8 T cells in Susac syndrome. RNA, at about 0.45 to 1 ug, was reverse transcribed with random hexamers. TCRdb re-derived calls from the immunoSEQ multiplex PCR reads in MiXCR, one entry per CDR3 protein. The sample lists under 200,000 distinct CDR3 sequences, about 94% seen once, with about 0.1% in the top ten. The study's findings and limits: A relatively small number of individuals underwent TCR sequencing and HLA analysis.

Details on this clonotype: Its antigen is unidentified. One end of the junction varies from germline; a read error may be responsible.

The CDR3 has 15 amino acids. Germline CDR1 and CDR2: SGHRS and YFSETQ. Sequenced material: CD4+ T cells from PBMCs. The TCR originated in a human donor in good health. The gene calls are TRBV5-1 and TRBJ1-1; 7 nucleotides match TRBD1. CDR3 DNA: TGCGCCAGCGGTAGGATTAAGACAGGGAACGCTGAAGCTTTCTTT. Protein sequence: CASGRIKTGNAEAFF.